Shown below are 24 T cell receptor beta chains from a single sample sequenced in a study of post-analysis software for immune sequencing data. Points from the study as a whole: TRBV5-6, TRBV5-1 and TRBV20-1 were among four to six TRBV segments more frequent in patients than controls.

cDNA libraries of TCR beta carried unique molecular identifiers. In TCRdb, the PCR reads were re-called with MiXCR into one record per CDR3 protein. Counted here are roughly 700,000 distinct CDR3 sequences, 25% to 30% occurring once; the ten biggest clones make up about 0.5%. Their antigens are not known. The source material was blood. These receptor sequences come from a girl between 5 and 17 years old with multiple sclerosis.

This clonotype came up a few times. J is TRBJ2-1 and V is TRBV5-1, with TRBD2 matching 10 bases. The V gene end was trimmed by 2 bases and the J gene end by 8 bases; junction bases not matched to a gene: 4. The CDR3 sequence is 14 residues long. Looked up from germline, CDR1 is SGHRS and CDR2 is YFSETQ. The CDR3 DNA sequence: TGCGCCAGCAGCTTCTCTAGCGGGAGAGATGAGCAGTTCTTC. It codes for CASSFSSGRDEQFF.

This clonotype has more than one count but fewer than ten. V and J are TRBV25-1 and TRBJ2-5, with D perhaps being TRBD1 or TRBD2 (5 bases each). The CDR3 has 17 amino acids. Germline loops: CDR1 MGHDK, CDR2 SYGVNS. V was clipped by 2 bases and J by 11 bases, with 27 bases between them. The CDR3 protein is CASSEGRDGDGPTAQYF. For the CDR3, the DNA is TGTGCCAGCAGTGAAGGCCGGGACGGGGACGGGCCGACCGCTCAGTACTTC.

In this sample, this clonotype turned up many times. V and J are TRBV12-3 or TRBV12-4 and TRBJ2-1; no clear D. This CDR3 contains 13 residues. V lost 4 bases and J 12 bases, leaving 16 bases between the germline ends. CDR3 sequence reads: CASSSTLSVVQFF. The CDR3 DNA follows: TGTGCCAGCAGTTCTACCCTGAGCGTGGTGCAGTTCTTC.

This clonotype occurred a few times. This chain connects TRBV24-1 to TRBJ2-6, with D perhaps TRBD1 (6 bases). The CDR3 contains 13 residues. The germline gives CDR1 KGHDR, CDR2 SFDVKD. V gave up 9 bases and J gave up 2 bases, with 7 bases separating them. The CDR3 DNA follows: TGTGCCACCGAGGGGGCTGGGGCCAACGTCCTGACTTTC. This sequence encodes CATEGAGANVLTF.

This clonotype showed up just a few times. The gene calls are TRBV28 and TRBJ2-7, with TRBD1 identical over 8 bases. The CDR3 has 16 amino acids. Germline CDR1 is MDHEN and CDR2 is SYDVKM. V was pared by 5 bases and J by 3 bases, with 12 bases of the junction left unmatched. The CDR3 coding sequence is TGTGCCAGCAGTCTGGAGGGACCGGGACAGGTCTACGAGCAGTACTTC. It is translated as CASSLEGPGQVYEQYF.

This clonotype was seen a few times. The J gene is TRBJ1-2, the V gene TRBV5-1; D possibly corresponds to TRBD1 (5 bases). The CDR3 runs to 14 residues. V was pared by 4 bases and J by 4 bases, with 14 bases between. The germline V gene encodes CDR1 SGHRS and CDR2 YFSETQ. The CDR3 protein is CASSNATGSYGYTF. The CDR3 DNA reads as TGCGCCAGCAGCAACGCTACAGGCAGCTATGGCTACACCTTC.

The rearrangement uses TRBV7-2 and TRBJ2-1; D may be TRBD2 (5 bases). V lost 0 bases and J 6 bases, leaving 21 bases between the germline ends. Germline lookup yields CDR1 SGHTA and CDR2 FQGNSA. The CDR3 has 18 amino acids. CDR3 loop: CASSLARVHLAGINEQFF. CDR3 bases: TGTGCCAGCAGCTTAGCGCGGGTTCATCTAGCTGGAATCAATGAGCAGTTCTTC.

This sequence joins TRBV28 and TRBJ2-1; 10 bases line up with TRBD2. Trimming took 6 bases from V and 0 from J; bases not matched to a gene: 5. The CDR3 covers 16 residues. Germline V gene sequence: CDR1 MDHEN, CDR2 SYDVKM. CDR3 DNA sequence: TGTGCCAGCAGGTTAGCGGGAGGAACCTCCTACAATGAGCAGTTCTTC. This codes for CASRLAGGTSYNEQFF. The complete variable domain, with remaining parts taken from reference TRBV28 and TRBJ2-1, reads DVKVTQSSRYLVKRTGEKVFLECVQDMDHENMFWYRQDPGLGLRLIYFSYDVKMKEKGDIPEGYSVSREKKERFSLILESASTNQTSMYLCASRLAGGTSYNEQFFGPGTRLTVL.

In its sample, this clonotype was seen a few times. V usage is TRBV6-2 or TRBV6-3 and J usage is TRBJ1-6; D remains unclear. The germline V and J ends were trimmed by 6 bases and 6 bases, with 9 bases remaining between them. CDR1 and CDR2 (germline): MNHEY, SVGEGT. The CDR3 runs to 13 residues. The CDR3 nucleotides are TGTGCCAGCAGACAAGGCGGTAATTCACCCCTCCACTTT. Its protein is CASRQGGNSPLHF.

The chain uses TRBV12-5 and TRBJ2-5; the match to TRBD1 covers 7 bases. The J call may not be correct, given that the DNA end is closer to TRBJ2-7. The CDR3 contains 16 residues. Germline CDR1 reads LGHNT; CDR2 reads FRNRAP. The CDR3 bases are TGTGCTAGTGGTTTGGTACTAGGGACAGAACCCTACGAGCAGTACTTC. This translates into CASGLVLGTEPYEQYF.

This clonotype appeared a few times. The V gene is TRBV6-5, the J gene TRBJ2-3; D gene ambiguous. This CDR3 has 13 residues. Germline-derived CDR1 and CDR2 are MNHEY and SVGAGI. With 7 bases removed from V and 1 base from J, the gap between germline ends came to 9 bases. The CDR3 DNA reads as TGTGCCAGCATGAGACACCGCACAGATACGCAGTATTTT. Its protein is CASMRHRTDTQYF.

Regarding this clonotype: The junction and the germline gene differ at one end; a read error may be behind it. The chain recombines TRBV6-6 with TRBJ2-5, with 10 nucleotides matching TRBD2. The J call is doubtful: the DNA matches TRBJ2-7 better. Germline values: CDR1 MNHNY, CDR2 SVGAGI (reference sequence). The CDR3 contains 15 residues. The CDR3 DNA is TGTGCCAGCAGTTTGCTAGCGGGAGTTTCCTCCGAGCAGTACTTC. Its translation: CASSLLAGVSSEQYF.

This clonotype came up many times. This chain uses TRBV5-1 with TRBJ1-2; 9 bases are a match to TRBD1. J gave up 8 bases and V 6 bases, and 5 bases lay outside the gene matches. This CDR3 spans 12 amino acids. Germline V gene data show CDR1 as SGHRS and CDR2 as YFSETQ. The CDR3 DNA follows: TGCGCCAGCACCATGGACAGGGGCGGCTACACCTTC. Protein product: CASTMDRGGYTF.

The chain links TRBV7-2 to TRBJ2-4, with 8 nucleotides matching TRBD2. Germline V gene lookup returns CDR1 SGHTA and CDR2 FQGNSA. This CDR3 is 18 amino acids long. The trim removed 5 bases at V and 0 bases at J, leaving 12 bases unmatched. The CDR3 region is CASSPIGGALLAKNIQYF. DNA for the CDR3: TGTGCCAGCAGCCCGATCGGGGGGGCCCTTCTAGCCAAAAACATTCAGTACTTC.

In regard to this clonotype: Its ends do not fully match the called genes, so a read error is possible. The V gene is TRBV7-7, the J gene TRBJ1-2; no reliable D call. Germline CDR1 is SSHAT and CDR2 is FNYEAQ (reference sequence). The CDR3 totals 15 residues. CDR3 protein: CASSPFDADNYGYTF. DNA for the CDR3: TGTGCTAGCAGCCCGTTTGATGCGGACAACTATGGCTACACCTTC. Complete variable domain (other parts from reference TRBV7-7 and TRBJ1-2): GAGVSQSPRYKVTKRGQDVTLRCDPISSHATLYWYQQALGQGPEFLTYFNYEAQPDKSGLPSDRFSAERPEGSISTLTIQRTEQRDSAMYRCASSPFDADNYGYTFGSGTRLTVV.

The rearrangement links TRBV20-1 to TRBJ1-6, with 10 bases aligning to TRBD1. V lost 0 bases to trimming and J lost 0 bases; unmatched junction nucleotides: 14. This CDR3 comprises 21 residues. Germline V gene data show CDR1 as DFQATT and CDR2 as SNEGSKA (reference sequence). CDR3 protein: CSARDHLGQGRLSSYNSPLHF. CDR3 coding DNA: TGCAGTGCTAGAGATCACTTGGGACAGGGGCGATTGAGCTCCTATAATTCACCCCTCCACTTT.

About this clonotype itself: Since a much larger clone is just one base distant, this may be a read error. The J gene is TRBJ1-2, the V gene TRBV7-2; TRBD1 matches at 8 bases. Germline CDR1 SGHTA, CDR2 FQGNSA. The CDR3 extends over 13 amino acids. The junction had 4 bases not matched to a gene; V was cut back by 3 bases and J by 7 bases. The CDR3 DNA is TGTACCAGCAGCTTTGACAGGGGCGGTGGCTACACCTTC. Encoded protein: CTSSFDRGGGYTF.

In DNA, the CDR3 is TGCAGTGCTAAGGGCCAGTCGCACACTGAAGCTTTCTTT. It codes for CSAKGQSHTEAFF. This sequence joins TRBV20-1 and TRBJ1-1, with D hard to call. Germline CDR1 reads DFQATT; CDR2 reads SNEGSKA (reference sequence). The CDR3 consists of 13 residues. Trimming took 4 bases from V and 3 from J, leaving 12 bases between them.

V is TRBV5-5 and J is TRBJ2-7, with D maybe TRBD1 (6 bases). Trimming took off 3 bases at V and 4 bases at J, with 14 bases between the two ends. CDR3 length equals 14 residues. The germline V gene has CDR1 SGHKS and CDR2 YYEKEE (reference sequence). CDR3 in amino acids: CASSSGQLLYEQYF. CDR3 nucleotides: TGTGCCAGCAGCTCAGGACAGCTTCTATACGAGCAGTACTTC.

The V gene is TRBV7-2, the J gene TRBJ2-7, with a possible D match to TRBD2 (6 bases). Germline CDR1 SGHTA, CDR2 FQGNSA. The length of the CDR3 is 16 residues. V was shortened by 1 base and J by 3 bases, with 16 bases between the two germline ends. CDR3 bases: TGTGCCAGCAGCTTAGAGGGTCGGAGGGCCCGCTACGAGCAGTACTTC. Translation gives CASSLEGRRARYEQYF.

This clonotype has a handful of counts. J is TRBJ1-1 and V is TRBV7-9; 8 positions agree with TRBD1. The CDR3 loop spans 14 amino acids. Looked up from germline, CDR1 is SEHNR and CDR2 is FQNEAQ (reference sequence). V lost 5 bases to trimming and J lost 5 bases; unmatched junction nucleotides: 7. CDR3 sequence (DNA): TGTGCCAGCAGCGGAGGACAGGGACGAACTGAAGCTTTCTTT. Its protein product is CASSGGQGRTEAFF.

J is TRBJ1-5 and V is TRBV7-2; D is possibly TRBD1 (5 bases). This CDR3 contains 15 residues. V lost 3 bases to trimming and J lost 4 bases, with 13 bases between them. Germline-derived CDR1 and CDR2 are SGHTA and FQGNSA. This CDR3 reads CASSFGGEGNQPQHF. Written as DNA, the CDR3 is TGTGCCAGCAGCTTCGGGGGGGAAGGTAATCAGCCCCAGCATTTT.

This clonotype showed up just a few times. This rearrangement joins TRBV29-1 to TRBJ2-7; D gene ambiguous. Trimming removed 3 bases from V and 0 bases from J, with 9 bases in between. Germline-derived CDR1 and CDR2 are SQVTM and ANQGSEA. This CDR3 has 13 residues. CDR3 loop: CSVDLAPSYEQYF. As DNA, the CDR3 is TGCAGCGTTGACTTGGCACCCTCCTACGAGCAGTACTTC.

The V call is TRBV18, the J call TRBJ1-2; D might be TRBD1 (6 bases). The CDR3 is 14 residues long. V was shortened by 2 bases and J by 5 bases, with 12 bases between the two germline ends. Germline V lookup: CDR1 KGHSH, CDR2 LQKENI. CDR3 protein: CASSPSQGTYGYTF. CDR3 coding DNA: TGTGCCAGCTCACCATCACAGGGAACTTATGGCTACACCTTC.